A selection of T cell receptor beta chains follows, all from one sample in a study of blood T cell repertoires in COVID-19. Measured with immunoSEQ multiplex PCR; TCRdb has only the in-frame clones, and not every one. The sample carries about 88,000 clones, around nine tenths recorded once. The sample taken for sequencing was peripheral blood. These receptor sequences come from a woman of 80 years or more with acute or convalescent COVID-19. The CDR3 runs from the conserved cysteine through the conserved F or W. Fields, in order: CDR3 length, clone size, D gene, V gene, J gene, CDR3 protein, CDR3 DNA. The D gene is left open where the match is weak. The listing skips clone size in some rows; elsewhere it reads once, few, many or a size class.

cdr3_length: 11; clone_size: NA; d_call: NA; v_call: TRBV11-1; j_call: TRBJ1-2; cdr3_aa: CASSFRGGYTF; cdr3_nt: TGTGCCAGCAGCTTTCGGGGTGGCTACACCTTC
cdr3_length: 15; clone_size: NA; d_call: TRBD1; v_call: TRBV3-1/TRBV3-2; j_call: TRBJ1-2; cdr3_aa: CASSRKGTGGYGYTF; cdr3_nt: TGTGCCAGCAGCCGAAAGGGGACAGGGGGCTACGGCTACACCTTC
cdr3_length: 15; clone_size: NA; d_call: TRBD1; v_call: TRBV6-5; j_call: TRBJ2-7; cdr3_aa: CASSYWGQGANEQYF; cdr3_nt: TGTGCCAGCAGTTACTGGGGACAGGGGGCTAACGAGCAGTACTTC
cdr3_length: 14; clone_size: NA; d_call: NA; v_call: TRBV29-1; j_call: TRBJ1-3; cdr3_aa: CSVNTGSSGNTIYF; cdr3_nt: TGCAGCGTCAATACAGGGAGCTCTGGAAACACCATATATTTT
cdr3_length: 15; clone_size: NA; d_call: NA; v_call: TRBV6-5; j_call: TRBJ1-5; cdr3_aa: CASRGSGVSNQPQHF; cdr3_nt: TGTGCCAGCAGGGGAAGCGGGGTTAGCAATCAGCCCCAGCATTTT
cdr3_length: 16; clone_size: once; d_call: NA; v_call: TRBV6-6; j_call: TRBJ1-6; cdr3_aa: CASRTGGARVNSPLHF; cdr3_nt: TGTGCCAGCAGGACGGGGGGGGCAAGGGTTAATTCACCCCTCCACTTT
cdr3_length: 13; clone_size: NA; d_call: NA; v_call: TRBV3-1/TRBV3-2; j_call: TRBJ1-4; cdr3_aa: CASSLGGGEKLFF; cdr3_nt: TGTGCCAGCAGCCTGGGGGGTGGTGAAAAACTGTTTTTT
cdr3_length: 13; clone_size: NA; d_call: NA; v_call: TRBV29-1; j_call: TRBJ1-2; cdr3_aa: CSAQGGQNYGYTF; cdr3_nt: TGCAGCGCTCAGGGTGGACAGAACTATGGCTACACCTTC
cdr3_length: 16; clone_size: NA; d_call: TRBD2; v_call: TRBV5-6; j_call: TRBJ2-7; cdr3_aa: CASSPDSSGGLYEQYF; cdr3_nt: TGTGCCAGCAGCCCGGATTCTAGCGGGGGATTGTACGAGCAGTACTTC
cdr3_length: 15; clone_size: NA; d_call: TRBD2; v_call: TRBV11-3; j_call: TRBJ2-1; cdr3_aa: CASSLGTSGSDEQFF; cdr3_nt: TGTGCCAGCAGCTTAGGGACTAGCGGGAGTGATGAGCAGTTCTTC
cdr3_length: 13; clone_size: NA; d_call: NA; v_call: TRBV12-3/TRBV12-4; j_call: TRBJ2-5; cdr3_aa: CASRSEVLGTQYF; cdr3_nt: TGTGCCAGCAGAAGTGAGGTTCTTGGGACCCAGTACTTC
cdr3_length: 15; clone_size: NA; d_call: TRBD1; v_call: TRBV14; j_call: TRBJ1-2; cdr3_aa: CASSTIGQGGYGYTF; cdr3_nt: TGTGCCAGCAGCACCATCGGACAGGGGGGCTATGGCTACACCTTC
cdr3_length: 15; clone_size: once; d_call: TRBD1; v_call: TRBV18; j_call: TRBJ1-1; cdr3_aa: CASSQQGQQGTEAFF; cdr3_nt: TGTGCCAGCTCACAACAGGGACAGCAGGGGACTGAAGCTTTCTTT
cdr3_length: 15; clone_size: NA; d_call: TRBD1; v_call: TRBV30; j_call: TRBJ1-4; cdr3_aa: CAWTDRRVANEKLFF; cdr3_nt: TGTGCCTGGACGGACAGGAGGGTGGCTAATGAAAAACTGTTTTTT
cdr3_length: 14; clone_size: NA; d_call: NA; v_call: TRBV18; j_call: TRBJ1-4; cdr3_aa: CASTSAGGNEKLFF; cdr3_nt: TGTGCCAGCACCTCGGCGGGGGGTAATGAAAAACTGTTTTTT
cdr3_length: 14; clone_size: NA; d_call: NA; v_call: TRBV11-1; j_call: TRBJ2-7; cdr3_aa: CASSSPSGSYEQYF; cdr3_nt: TGTGCCAGCAGCTCTCCCAGCGGGTCCTACGAGCAGTACTTC
cdr3_length: 14; clone_size: NA; d_call: TRBD1; v_call: TRBV9; j_call: TRBJ1-2; cdr3_aa: CASSMTGVNYGYTF; cdr3_nt: TGTGCCAGCAGTATGACAGGGGTTAACTATGGCTACACCTTC
cdr3_length: 13; clone_size: NA; d_call: NA; v_call: TRBV6-6; j_call: TRBJ1-6; cdr3_aa: CAGQDSYNSPLHF; cdr3_nt: TGTGCCGGCCAGGACTCCTATAATTCACCCCTCCACTTT
cdr3_length: 14; clone_size: NA; d_call: TRBD1; v_call: TRBV5-5; j_call: TRBJ2-1; cdr3_aa: CASNFGTDHNEQFF; cdr3_nt: TGTGCCAGCAACTTTGGGACAGACCACAATGAGCAGTTCTTC
cdr3_length: 14; clone_size: NA; d_call: TRBD1; v_call: TRBV6-5; j_call: TRBJ2-7; cdr3_aa: CASSSRDRFYEQYF; cdr3_nt: TGTGCCAGCAGTTCCCGGGACAGATTCTACGAGCAGTACTTC
cdr3_length: 15; clone_size: NA; d_call: TRBD1; v_call: TRBV7-9; j_call: TRBJ2-3; cdr3_aa: CASSPGQGRTDTQYF; cdr3_nt: TGTGCCAGCAGCCCGGGACAGGGGAGGACAGATACGCAGTATTTT
cdr3_length: 14; clone_size: NA; d_call: TRBD1; v_call: TRBV5-1; j_call: TRBJ1-2; cdr3_aa: CASSFPRTGDGYTF; cdr3_nt: TGCGCCAGCAGCTTCCCCCGGACAGGGGATGGCTACACCTTC
cdr3_length: 14; clone_size: NA; d_call: TRBD1; v_call: TRBV19; j_call: TRBJ2-5; cdr3_aa: CASSIEGAGETQYF; cdr3_nt: TGTGCCAGTAGTATCGAGGGGGCAGGGGAGACCCAGTACTTC
cdr3_length: 14; clone_size: NA; d_call: NA; v_call: TRBV7-3; j_call: TRBJ1-6; cdr3_aa: CASSSGLWNSPLHF; cdr3_nt: TGTGCCAGCAGCTCCGGGTTGTGGAATTCACCCCTCCACTTT
cdr3_length: 14; clone_size: NA; d_call: TRBD2; v_call: TRBV4-3; j_call: TRBJ2-3; cdr3_aa: CASSYGTSPDTQYF; cdr3_nt: TGCGCCAGCAGCTACGGGACTAGCCCAGATACGCAGTATTTT
cdr3_length: 11; clone_size: NA; d_call: NA; v_call: TRBV30; j_call: TRBJ1-6; cdr3_aa: CAWRQNSPLHF; cdr3_nt: TGTGCCTGGAGGCAGAATTCACCCCTCCACTTT
cdr3_length: 11; clone_size: NA; d_call: NA; v_call: TRBV11-2; j_call: TRBJ2-1; cdr3_aa: CASSFSDEQFF; cdr3_nt: TGTGCCAGCAGCTTTAGCGATGAGCAGTTCTTC
cdr3_length: 13; clone_size: NA; d_call: NA; v_call: TRBV6-1; j_call: TRBJ1-6; cdr3_aa: CASSDRYNSPLHF; cdr3_nt: TGTGCCAGCAGTGACAGATATAATTCACCCCTCCACTTT
cdr3_length: 12; clone_size: once; d_call: NA; v_call: TRBV6-6; j_call: TRBJ2-7; cdr3_aa: CASSLTSGEQYF; cdr3_nt: TGTGCCAGCAGCCTGACTAGTGGCGAGCAGTACTTC
cdr3_length: 18; clone_size: once; d_call: TRBD2; v_call: TRBV19; j_call: TRBJ2-1; cdr3_aa: CASSIVGTSVSSYNEQFF; cdr3_nt: TGTGCCAGTAGTATAGTTGGGACTAGCGTTAGCTCCTACAATGAGCAGTTCTTC
cdr3_length: 13; clone_size: NA; d_call: NA; v_call: TRBV29-1; j_call: TRBJ1-2; cdr3_aa: CSVDIQGREGYTF; cdr3_nt: TGCAGCGTTGACATACAGGGACGAGAGGGCTACACCTTC
cdr3_length: 14; clone_size: NA; d_call: NA; v_call: TRBV5-6; j_call: TRBJ1-1; cdr3_aa: CASSLLWGDTEAFF; cdr3_nt: TGTGCCAGCAGCTTGTTGTGGGGGGACACTGAAGCTTTCTTT
cdr3_length: 18; clone_size: NA; d_call: TRBD2; v_call: TRBV7-2; j_call: TRBJ2-7; cdr3_aa: CASSLRTSGGSKPYEQYF; cdr3_nt: TGTGCCAGCAGCCTCCGCACTAGCGGGGGAAGCAAACCCTACGAGCAGTACTTC